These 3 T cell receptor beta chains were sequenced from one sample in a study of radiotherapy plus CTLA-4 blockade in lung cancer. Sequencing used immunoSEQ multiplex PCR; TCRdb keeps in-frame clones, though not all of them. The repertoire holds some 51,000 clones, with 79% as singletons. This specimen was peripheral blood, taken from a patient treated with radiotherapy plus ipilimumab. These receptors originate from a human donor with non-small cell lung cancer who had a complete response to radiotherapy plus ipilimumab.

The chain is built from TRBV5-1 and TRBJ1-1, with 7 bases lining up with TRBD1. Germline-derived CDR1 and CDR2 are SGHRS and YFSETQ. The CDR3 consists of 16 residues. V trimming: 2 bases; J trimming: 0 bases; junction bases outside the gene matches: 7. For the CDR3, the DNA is TGCGCCAGCAGCTTATCGACAGGGAAGATGAACACTGAAGCTTTCTTT. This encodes CASSLSTGKMNTEAFF.

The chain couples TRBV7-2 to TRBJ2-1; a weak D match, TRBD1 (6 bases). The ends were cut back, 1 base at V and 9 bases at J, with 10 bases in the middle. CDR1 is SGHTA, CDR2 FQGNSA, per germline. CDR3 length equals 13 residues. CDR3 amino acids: CASSLEGGSEQFF. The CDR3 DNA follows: TGTGCCAGCAGCTTAGAAGGGGGTAGTGAGCAGTTCTTC.

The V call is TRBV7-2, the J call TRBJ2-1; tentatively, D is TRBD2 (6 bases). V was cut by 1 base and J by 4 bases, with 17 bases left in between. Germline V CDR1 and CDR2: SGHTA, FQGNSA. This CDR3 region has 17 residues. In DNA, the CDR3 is TGTGCCAGCAGCTTAGTCGGTTCGGGAGTAGCTTACAATGAGCAGTTCTTC. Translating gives CASSLVGSGVAYNEQFF.